This T cell receptor beta chain stems from a study of T cell repertoires in aging, cancer and after chemotherapy. Findings of the study overall: Median generation probability rose over the chemotherapy interval in each cancer cohort, suggesting rebound thymic output.

The V and J ends lost 0 bases and 3 bases respectively, with 12 bases between them. Germline CDR1 and CDR2: DFQATT and SNEGSKA (reference sequence). This CDR3 contains 15 residues. A remark on this clonotype: The antigen remains unidentified.

Peripheral blood genomic DNA, not sorted cells or RNA, was the template. TRB rearrangements spanning V, D and J were amplified using mixed TRB-A/B primers. Using its own MiXCR run on the multiplex PCR reads, TCRdb lists one record per CDR3 protein. The sample consists of more than 4,000 distinct CDR3 sequences, about 34% of them appearing once. The sequence was collected from a human donor with a blood cancer. This chain joins TRBV20-1 and TRBJ1-5; D remains unclear. Sequencing input: blood. The DNA for the CDR3 is TGCAGTGCTAGAGATGGGCGGTCCTTCAATCAGCCCCAGCATTTT. Residues: CSARDGRSFNQPQHF.